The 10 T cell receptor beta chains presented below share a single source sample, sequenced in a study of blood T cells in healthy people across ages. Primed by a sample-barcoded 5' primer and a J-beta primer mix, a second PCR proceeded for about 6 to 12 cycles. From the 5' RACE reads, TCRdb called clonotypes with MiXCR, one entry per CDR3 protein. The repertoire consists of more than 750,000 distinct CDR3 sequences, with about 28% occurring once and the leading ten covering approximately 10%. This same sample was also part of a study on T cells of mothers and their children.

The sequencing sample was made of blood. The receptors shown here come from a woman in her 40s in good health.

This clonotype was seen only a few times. DNA of the CDR3: TGTGCCAGCAAGCCGGGACAGGGATACAATGAGCAGTTCTTC. It codes for CASKPGQGYNEQFF. V gene TRBV6-2 or TRBV6-3 combines with J gene TRBJ2-1; TRBD1 matches 9 bases. The CDR3 extends over 14 amino acids. The junction had 5 bases not matched to a gene; V was cut back by 7 bases and J by 4 bases. Germline V CDR1 and CDR2: MNHEY, SVGEGT.

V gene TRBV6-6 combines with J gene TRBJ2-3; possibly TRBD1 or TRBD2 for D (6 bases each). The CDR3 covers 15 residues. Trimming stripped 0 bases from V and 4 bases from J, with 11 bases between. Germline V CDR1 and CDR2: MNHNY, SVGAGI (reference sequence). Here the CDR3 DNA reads TGTGCCAGCAGTTACTCGACAGGAGGGTCAGATACGCAGTATTTT. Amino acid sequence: CASSYSTGGSDTQYF.

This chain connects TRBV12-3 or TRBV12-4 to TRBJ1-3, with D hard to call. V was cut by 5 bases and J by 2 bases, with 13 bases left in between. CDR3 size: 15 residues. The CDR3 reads CASSNRIRPGNTIYF. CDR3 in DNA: TGTGCCAGCAGTAACCGGATTCGGCCTGGAAACACCATATATTTT.

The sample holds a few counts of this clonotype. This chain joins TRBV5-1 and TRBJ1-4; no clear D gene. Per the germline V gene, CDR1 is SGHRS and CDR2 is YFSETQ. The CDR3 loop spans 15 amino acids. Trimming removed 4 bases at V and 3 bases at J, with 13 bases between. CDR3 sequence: CASSPRSGANEKLFF. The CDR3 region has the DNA TGCGCCAGCAGCCCACGCTCCGGGGCTAATGAAAAACTGTTTTTT.

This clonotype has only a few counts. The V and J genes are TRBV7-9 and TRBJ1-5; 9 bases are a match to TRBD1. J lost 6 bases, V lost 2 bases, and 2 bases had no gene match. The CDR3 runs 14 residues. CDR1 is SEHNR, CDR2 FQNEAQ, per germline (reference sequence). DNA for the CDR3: TGTGCCAGCAGCTTAACAGGGGGCCGTCAGCCCCAGCATTTT. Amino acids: CASSLTGGRQPQHF.

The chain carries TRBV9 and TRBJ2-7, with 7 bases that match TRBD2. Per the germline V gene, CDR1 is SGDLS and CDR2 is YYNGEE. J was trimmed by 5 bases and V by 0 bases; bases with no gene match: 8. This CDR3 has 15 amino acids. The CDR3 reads CASSVAGLDFHEQYF. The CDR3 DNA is TGTGCCAGCAGCGTAGCAGGACTAGATTTCCACGAGCAGTACTTC.

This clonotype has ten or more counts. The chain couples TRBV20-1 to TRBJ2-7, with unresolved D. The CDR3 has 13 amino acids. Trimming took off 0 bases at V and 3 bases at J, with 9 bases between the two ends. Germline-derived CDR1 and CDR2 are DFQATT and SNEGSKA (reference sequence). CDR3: CSARDLQSYEQYF. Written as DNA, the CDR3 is TGCAGTGCTAGAGATCTACAGAGCTACGAGCAGTACTTC.

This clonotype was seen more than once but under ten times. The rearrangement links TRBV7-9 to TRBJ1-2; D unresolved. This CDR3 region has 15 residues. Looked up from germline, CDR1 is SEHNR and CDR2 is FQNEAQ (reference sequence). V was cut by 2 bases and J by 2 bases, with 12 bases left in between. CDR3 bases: TGTGCCAGCAGCTTATCCGCGCTGCCCAACTATGGCTACACCTTC. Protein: CASSLSALPNYGYTF.

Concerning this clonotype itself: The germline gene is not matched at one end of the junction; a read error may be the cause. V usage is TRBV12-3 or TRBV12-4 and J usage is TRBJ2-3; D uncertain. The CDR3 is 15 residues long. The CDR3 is CASTRRLGRADAQYF. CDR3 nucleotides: TGTGCCAGCACTCGACGACTCGGAAGGGCAGATGCGCAGTATTTT.

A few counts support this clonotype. The CDR3 loop reads CASTYGTGRHTQYF. CDR3 DNA sequence: TGCGCCAGCACCTATGGTACAGGGCGTCATACGCAGTATTTT. V and J are TRBV5-1 and TRBJ2-3, with TRBD1 as a possible D gene (6 bases). CDR1 and CDR2 from the germline V gene are SGHRS and YFSETQ. The V and J ends lost 6 bases and 7 bases respectively, with 18 bases between them. CDR3 length: 14 amino acids.